The subject of this entry is one TCR beta chain. Template-switching 5'RACE yielded the TCR cDNA; a universal primer site and UMIs were added in the process. TCRdb recomputed calls from the 5' RACE reads with MiXCR, one row per CDR3 protein. This table has hundreds of thousands of distinct CDR3 sequences, around 12% appearing once. Germline assignment: CDR1 SGHRS and CDR2 YFSETQ. The CDR3 runs 13 residues. Trimming left V 7 bases short and J 7 bases short, with 15 bases between. The sample comes from a study of T cells after yellow fever vaccination. This material consisted of PBMCs, taken on the day of the yellow fever booster vaccination. This TCR was sampled from a man aged 30 to 39 who received the YFV17D yellow fever vaccine. The J gene is TRBJ1-5, the V gene TRBV5-1; TRBD1 is a possible D gene (5 bases). The CDR3 DNA reads TGCGCCAGCGCTGAGGGGCAAGGACAGCCCCAGCATTTT. Amino acids: CASAEGQGQPQHF.